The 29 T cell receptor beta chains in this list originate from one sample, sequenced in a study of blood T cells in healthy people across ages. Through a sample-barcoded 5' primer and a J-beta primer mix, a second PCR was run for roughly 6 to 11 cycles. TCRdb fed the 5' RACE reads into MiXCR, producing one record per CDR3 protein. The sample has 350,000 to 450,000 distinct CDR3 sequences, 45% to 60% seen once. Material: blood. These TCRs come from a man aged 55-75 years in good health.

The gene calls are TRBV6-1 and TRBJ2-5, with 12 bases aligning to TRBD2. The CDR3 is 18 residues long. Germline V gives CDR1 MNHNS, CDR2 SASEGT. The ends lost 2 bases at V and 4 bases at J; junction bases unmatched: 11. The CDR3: CASSERLAGGPVPETQYF. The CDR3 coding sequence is TGTGCCAGCAGTGAACGGCTAGCGGGGGGGCCCGTCCCAGAGACCCAGTACTTC.

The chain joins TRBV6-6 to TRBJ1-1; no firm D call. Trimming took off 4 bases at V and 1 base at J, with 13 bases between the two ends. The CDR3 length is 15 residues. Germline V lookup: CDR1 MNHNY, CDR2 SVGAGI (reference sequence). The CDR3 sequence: CASSSRLNRNTEAFF. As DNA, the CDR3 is TGTGCCAGCAGTTCCAGACTGAATAGGAACACTGAAGCTTTCTTT.

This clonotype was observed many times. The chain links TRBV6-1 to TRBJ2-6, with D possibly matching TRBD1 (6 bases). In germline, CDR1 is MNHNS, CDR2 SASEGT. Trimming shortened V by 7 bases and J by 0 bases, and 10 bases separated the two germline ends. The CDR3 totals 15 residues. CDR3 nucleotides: TGTGCCAGCACCGAAGGGGGCTCTGGGGCCAACGTCCTGACTTTC. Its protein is CASTEGGSGANVLTF.

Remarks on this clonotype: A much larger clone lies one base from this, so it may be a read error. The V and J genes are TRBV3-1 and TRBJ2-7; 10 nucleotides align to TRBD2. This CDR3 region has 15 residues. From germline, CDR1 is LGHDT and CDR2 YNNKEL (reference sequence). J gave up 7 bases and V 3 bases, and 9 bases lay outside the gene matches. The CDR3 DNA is TGTGCCAGCAGCCAGGAGCGGGGGGGATTTGGGGAGCAGTACTTC. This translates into CASSQERGGFGEQYF.

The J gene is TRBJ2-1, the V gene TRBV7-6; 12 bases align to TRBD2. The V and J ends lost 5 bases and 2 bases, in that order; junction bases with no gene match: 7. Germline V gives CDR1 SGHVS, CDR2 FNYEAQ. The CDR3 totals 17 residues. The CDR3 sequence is CASSARLAGATYNEQFF. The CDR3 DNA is TGTGCCAGCAGCGCCAGACTAGCGGGAGCCACCTACAATGAGCAGTTCTTC.

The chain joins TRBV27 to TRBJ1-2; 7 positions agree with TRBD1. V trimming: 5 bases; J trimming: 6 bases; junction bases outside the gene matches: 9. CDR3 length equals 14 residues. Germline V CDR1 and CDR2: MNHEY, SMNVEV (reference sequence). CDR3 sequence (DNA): TGTGCCAGCAGTCCTTACGGGACAGTGGATGGCTACACCTTC. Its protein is CASSPYGTVDGYTF.

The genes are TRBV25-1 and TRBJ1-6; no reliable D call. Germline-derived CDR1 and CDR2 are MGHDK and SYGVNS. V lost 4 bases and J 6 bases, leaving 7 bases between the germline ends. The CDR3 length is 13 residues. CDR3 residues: CASSAGSNSPLHF. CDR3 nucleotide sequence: TGTGCCAGCAGTGCGGGGAGTAATTCACCCCTCCACTTT.

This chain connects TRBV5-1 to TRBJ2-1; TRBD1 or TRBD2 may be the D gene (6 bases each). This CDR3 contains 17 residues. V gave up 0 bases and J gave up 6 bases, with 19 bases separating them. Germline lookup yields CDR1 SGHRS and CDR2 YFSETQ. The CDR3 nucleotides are TGCGCCAGCAGCTTGGTCGTAGGGGGACTCTTAACCAATGAGCAGTTCTTC. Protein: CASSLVVGGLLTNEQFF.

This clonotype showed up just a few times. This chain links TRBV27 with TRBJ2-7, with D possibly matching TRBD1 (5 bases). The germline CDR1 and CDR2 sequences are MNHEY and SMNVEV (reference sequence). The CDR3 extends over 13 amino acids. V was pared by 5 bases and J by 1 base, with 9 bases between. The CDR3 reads CASSADSSYEQYF. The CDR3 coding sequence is TGTGCCAGCAGTGCCGACAGTTCCTACGAGCAGTACTTC.

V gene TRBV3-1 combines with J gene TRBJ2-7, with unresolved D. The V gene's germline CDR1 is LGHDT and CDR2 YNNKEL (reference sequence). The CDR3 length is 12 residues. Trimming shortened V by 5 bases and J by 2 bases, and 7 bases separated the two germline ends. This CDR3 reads CASSAVPYEQYF. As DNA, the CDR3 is TGTGCCAGCAGCGCGGTTCCCTACGAGCAGTACTTC.

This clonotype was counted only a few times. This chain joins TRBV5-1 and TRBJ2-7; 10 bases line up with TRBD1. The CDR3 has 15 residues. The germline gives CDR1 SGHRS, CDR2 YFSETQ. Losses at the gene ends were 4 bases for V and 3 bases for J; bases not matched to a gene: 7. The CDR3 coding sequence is TGCGCCAGCAGCCCCCATGGGACAGGGGACTACGAGCAGTACTTC. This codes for CASSPHGTGDYEQYF.

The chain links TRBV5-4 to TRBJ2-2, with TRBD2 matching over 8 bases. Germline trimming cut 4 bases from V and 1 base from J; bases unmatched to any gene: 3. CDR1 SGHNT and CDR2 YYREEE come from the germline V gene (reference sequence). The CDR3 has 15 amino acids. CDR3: CASSLSGRNTGELFF. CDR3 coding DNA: TGTGCCAGCAGCCTCAGCGGGAGGAACACCGGGGAGCTGTTTTTT.

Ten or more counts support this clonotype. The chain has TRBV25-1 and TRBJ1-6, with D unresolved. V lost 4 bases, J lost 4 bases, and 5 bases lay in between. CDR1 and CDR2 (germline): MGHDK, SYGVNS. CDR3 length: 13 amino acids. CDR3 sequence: CASSVGYNSPLHF. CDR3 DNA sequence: TGTGCCAGCAGTGTGGGTTATAATTCACCCCTCCACTTT.

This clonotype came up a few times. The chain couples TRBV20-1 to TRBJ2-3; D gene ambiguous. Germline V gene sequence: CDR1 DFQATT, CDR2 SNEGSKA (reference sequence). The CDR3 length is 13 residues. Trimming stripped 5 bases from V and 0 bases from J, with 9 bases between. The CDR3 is CSAATPSTDTQYF. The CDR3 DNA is TGCAGTGCTGCGACTCCCAGCACAGATACGCAGTATTTT.

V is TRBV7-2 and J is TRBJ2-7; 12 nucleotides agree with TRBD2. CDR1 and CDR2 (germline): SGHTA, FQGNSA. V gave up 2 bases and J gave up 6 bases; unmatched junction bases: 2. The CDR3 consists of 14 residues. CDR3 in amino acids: CASSLLAGGSEQYF. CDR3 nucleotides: TGTGCCAGCAGCTTACTAGCGGGAGGGAGCGAGCAGTACTTC. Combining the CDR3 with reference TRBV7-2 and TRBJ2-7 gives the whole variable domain GAGVSQSPSNKVTEKGKDVELRCDPISGHTALYWYRQSLGQGLEFLIYFQGNSAPDKSGLPSDRFSAERTGGSVSTLTIQRTQQEDSAVYLCASSLLAGGSEQYFGPGTRLTVT.

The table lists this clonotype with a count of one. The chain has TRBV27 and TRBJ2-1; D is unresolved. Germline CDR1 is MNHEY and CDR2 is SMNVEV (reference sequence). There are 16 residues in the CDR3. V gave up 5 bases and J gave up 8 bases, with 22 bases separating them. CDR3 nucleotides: TGTGCCAGCAGTCCCCTACTGGGCTTAATAGAGGATGAGCAGTTCTTC. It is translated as CASSPLLGLIEDEQFF.

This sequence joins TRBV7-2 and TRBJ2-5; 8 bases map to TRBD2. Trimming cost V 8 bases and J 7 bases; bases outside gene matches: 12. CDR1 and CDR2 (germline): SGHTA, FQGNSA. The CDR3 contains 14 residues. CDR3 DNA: TGTGCCAGCTCCCCGCAGGCGGGGGGCCCGACCCAGTACTTC. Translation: CASSPQAGGPTQYF.

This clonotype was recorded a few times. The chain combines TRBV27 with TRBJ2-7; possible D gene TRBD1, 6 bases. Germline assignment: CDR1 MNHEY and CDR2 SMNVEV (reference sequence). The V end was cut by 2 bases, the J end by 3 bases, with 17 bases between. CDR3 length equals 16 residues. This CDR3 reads CASSLRPGTPDYEQYF. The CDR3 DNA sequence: TGTGCCAGCAGTTTAAGGCCCGGGACACCTGACTACGAGCAGTACTTC.

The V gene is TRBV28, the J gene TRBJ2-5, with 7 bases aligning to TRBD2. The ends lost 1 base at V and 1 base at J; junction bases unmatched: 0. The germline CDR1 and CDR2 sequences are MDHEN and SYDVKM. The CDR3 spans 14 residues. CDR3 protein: CASSLSGGQETQYF. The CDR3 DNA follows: TGTGCCAGCAGTTTATCGGGGGGCCAAGAGACCCAGTACTTC.

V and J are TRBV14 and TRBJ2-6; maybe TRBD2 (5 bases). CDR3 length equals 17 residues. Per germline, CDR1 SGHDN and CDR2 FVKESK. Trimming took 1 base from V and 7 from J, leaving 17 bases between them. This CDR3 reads CASSQVGGELAANVLTF. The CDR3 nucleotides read TGTGCCAGCAGCCAAGTGGGTGGGGAGCTGGCAGCCAACGTCCTGACTTTC.

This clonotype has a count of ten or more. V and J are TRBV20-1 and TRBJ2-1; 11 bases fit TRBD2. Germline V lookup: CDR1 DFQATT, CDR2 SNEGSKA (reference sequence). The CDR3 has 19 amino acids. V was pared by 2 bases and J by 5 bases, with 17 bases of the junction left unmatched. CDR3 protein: CSARSLTSGIPGSHNEQFF. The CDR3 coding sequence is TGCAGTGCTAGATCATTGACTAGCGGGATCCCCGGGTCACACAATGAGCAGTTCTTC.

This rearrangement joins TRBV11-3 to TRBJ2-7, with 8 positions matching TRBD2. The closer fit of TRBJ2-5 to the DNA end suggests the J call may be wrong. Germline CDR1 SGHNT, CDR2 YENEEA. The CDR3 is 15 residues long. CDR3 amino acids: CASSLDGRAKETQYF. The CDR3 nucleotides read TGTGCCAGCAGCTTAGACGGGAGGGCCAAGGAGACCCAGTACTTC.

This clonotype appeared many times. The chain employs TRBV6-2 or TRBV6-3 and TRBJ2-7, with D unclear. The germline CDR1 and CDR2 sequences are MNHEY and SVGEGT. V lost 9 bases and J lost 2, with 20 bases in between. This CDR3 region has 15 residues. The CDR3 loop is CASSWVSRGAYEQYF. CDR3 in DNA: TGTGCCAGTTCCTGGGTGTCCAGAGGCGCCTACGAGCAGTACTTC.

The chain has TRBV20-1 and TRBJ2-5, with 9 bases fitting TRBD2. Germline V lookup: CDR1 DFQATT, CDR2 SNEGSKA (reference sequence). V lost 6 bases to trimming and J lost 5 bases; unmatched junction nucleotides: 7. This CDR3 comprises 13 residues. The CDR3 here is CSAVAGAGETQYF. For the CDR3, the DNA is TGCAGTGCCGTAGCGGGGGCCGGGGAGACCCAGTACTTC.

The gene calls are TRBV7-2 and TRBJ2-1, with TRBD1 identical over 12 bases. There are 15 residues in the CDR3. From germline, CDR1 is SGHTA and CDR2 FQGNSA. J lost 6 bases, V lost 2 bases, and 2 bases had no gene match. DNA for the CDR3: TGTGCCAGCAGCTTAATGGGACAGGGGGCCAATGAGCAGTTCTTC. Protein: CASSLMGQGANEQFF. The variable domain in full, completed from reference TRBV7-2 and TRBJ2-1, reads GAGVSQSPSNKVTEKGKDVELRCDPISGHTALYWYRQSLGQGLEFLIYFQGNSAPDKSGLPSDRFSAERTGGSVSTLTIQRTQQEDSAVYLCASSLMGQGANEQFFGPGTRLTVL.

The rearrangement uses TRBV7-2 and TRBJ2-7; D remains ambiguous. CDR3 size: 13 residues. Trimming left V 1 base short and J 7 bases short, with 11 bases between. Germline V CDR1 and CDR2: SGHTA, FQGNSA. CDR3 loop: CASSLGPNNEQYF. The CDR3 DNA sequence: TGTGCCAGCAGCTTAGGACCAAACAATGAGCAGTACTTC.

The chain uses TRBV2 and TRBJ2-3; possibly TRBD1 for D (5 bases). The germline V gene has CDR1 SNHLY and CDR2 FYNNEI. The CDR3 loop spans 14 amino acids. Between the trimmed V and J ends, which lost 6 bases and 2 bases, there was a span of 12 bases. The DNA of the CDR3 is TGTGCCAGCAGGGAAACAGGCCCCACAGATACGCAGTATTTT. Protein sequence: CASRETGPTDTQYF.

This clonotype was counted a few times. The CDR3 is CSAGVGRTDTQYF. CDR3 nucleotides: TGCAGTGCTGGGGTCGGACGCACAGATACGCAGTATTTT. This sequence joins TRBV20-1 and TRBJ2-3, with unresolved D. Trimming removed 5 bases from V and 1 base from J, with 10 bases in between. Germline CDR1 DFQATT, CDR2 SNEGSKA (reference sequence). The CDR3 covers 13 residues.

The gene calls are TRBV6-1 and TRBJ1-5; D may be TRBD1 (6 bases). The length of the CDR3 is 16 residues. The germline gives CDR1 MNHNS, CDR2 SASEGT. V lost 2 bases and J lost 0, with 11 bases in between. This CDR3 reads CASSENGQLSNQPQHF. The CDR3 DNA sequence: TGTGCCAGCAGTGAAAACGGACAGCTTAGCAATCAGCCCCAGCATTTT.